This T cell receptor beta chain was observed in a study of T cells expressing NK-cell markers. Study overall: It was sorted CD3+CD56+NKG2C+, CD3+CD56+NKG2C- and CD3+CD56-NKG2C+ T cells that supplied the TCR beta repertoires.

Notes on this clonotype: Its antigen is undetermined.

Germline V lookup: CDR1 SGDLS, CDR2 YYNGEE. The CDR3 covers 17 residues. TCRdb re-called the 5' RACE reads and shows each CDR3 protein once, DNA omitted. The listing records more than 120,000 distinct CDR3 sequences. General observations from the study: About six donors showed dominant NKG2C+ clonotypes comprising about 1.0-7.0% of their CD8+ T cells.

The receptor was isolated from a man between 18 and 29 years old in good health. This chain connects TRBV9 to TRBJ2-5; with no DNA, the TCRdb D assignment of TRBD1 cannot be verified. The material sequenced was blood T cells: a sorted CD56 or NKG2C T cell subset, CD4+ or CD8+ T cells, or bulk PBMC T cells (not recorded which). The CDR3 sequence: CASSVETGAGGLETQYF.